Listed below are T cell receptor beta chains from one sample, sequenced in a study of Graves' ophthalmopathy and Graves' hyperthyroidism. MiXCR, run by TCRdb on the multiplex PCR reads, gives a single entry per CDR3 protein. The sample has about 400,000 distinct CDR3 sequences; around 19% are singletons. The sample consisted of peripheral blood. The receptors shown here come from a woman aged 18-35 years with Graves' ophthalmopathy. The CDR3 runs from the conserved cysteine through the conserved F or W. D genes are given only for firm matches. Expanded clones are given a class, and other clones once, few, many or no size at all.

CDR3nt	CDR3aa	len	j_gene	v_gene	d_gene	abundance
TGTGCCAGCAGCTTACTGCGGGGGGTGGAAGGAAACACCATATATTTT	CASSLLRGVEGNTIYF	16	TRBJ1-3	TRBV11-1	-	many
TGTGCCAGCAGTTTATCTCCTAGCGGGGGGTCGGAGACCCAGTACTTC	CASSLSPSGGSETQYF	16	TRBJ2-5	TRBV27	TRBD2	-
TGTGCCAGCAGCAGATGGGCATATGGCTACACCTTC	CASSRWAYGYTF	12	TRBJ1-2	TRBV7-9	-	many
TGTGCCACCAGCAGGGGCACCCAAGAGACCCAGTACTTC	CATSRGTQETQYF	13	TRBJ2-5	TRBV15	-	-
TGTGCCAGCAGTGCTATAACGGGACGGGACTACGAGCAGTACTTC	CASSAITGRDYEQYF	15	TRBJ2-7	TRBV12-3/TRBV12-4	-	-
TGTGCCAGCAGACCGGGACTAGCGGGAGTTGAGCAGTACTTC	CASRPGLAGVEQYF	14	TRBJ2-7	TRBV28	TRBD2	many
TGCAGCGCCCCCGGGGGGGGGAACCAAGAGACCCAGTACTTC	CSAPGGGNQETQYF	14	TRBJ2-5	TRBV29-1	TRBD2	-
TGTGCCAGCAGCTCCCGACCGACGGGAGACACTGAAGCTTTCTTT	CASSSRPTGDTEAFF	15	TRBJ1-1	TRBV7-2	-	many
TGTGCCAGCTCCACCTTGGACGGGTCCGAGCAGTACTTC	CASSTLDGSEQYF	13	TRBJ2-7	TRBV18	-	many
TGTGCCAGCAGTTCAATGGACAGTCTTTCAGAGACCCAGTACTTC	CASSSMDSLSETQYF	15	TRBJ2-5	TRBV6-2/TRBV6-3	-	many
TGCGCCAGCACAGCGGGAGGCTATGGCTACACCTTC	CASTAGGYGYTF	12	TRBJ1-2	TRBV5-1	-	many